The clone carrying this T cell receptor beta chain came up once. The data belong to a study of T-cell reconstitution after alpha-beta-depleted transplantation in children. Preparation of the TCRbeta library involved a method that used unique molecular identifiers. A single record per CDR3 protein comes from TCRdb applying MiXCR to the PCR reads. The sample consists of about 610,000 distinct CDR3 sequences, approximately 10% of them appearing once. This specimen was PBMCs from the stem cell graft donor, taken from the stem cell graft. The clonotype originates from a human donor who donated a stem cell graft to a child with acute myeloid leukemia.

The CDR3 is CASCPLVLAGVYNEQFF. The CDR3 coding sequence is TGTGCCAGCTGCCCCCTGGTACTAGCGGGGGTATACAATGAGCAGTTCTTC. The chain employs TRBV3-1 and TRBJ2-1; TRBD2 agrees at 11 bases. The CDR3 has 17 residues. Germline V lookup: CDR1 LGHDT, CDR2 YNNKEL (reference sequence). The junction had 13 bases not matched to a gene; V was cut back by 8 bases and J by 4 bases.